This T cell receptor beta chain comes out of a study of blood T cells in healthy people across ages (dated by TCRdb to 2013 to 2016). In the study overall: In model experiments, template switching captured about one uniquely barcoded TCR beta cDNA molecule for every two T cells. Age-related changes in TCR beta repertoire diversity were measured in the study by deep sequencing normalized with unique cDNA molecular identifiers. The donors were divided into four age groups: young (average around 16 years), middle-aged (approximately 39), aged (about 60) and long-lived (around 87). To avoid experimental bias, donors of different ages were distributed randomly across sequencing lanes. Using the same blood draw, the study looked at two additional independent replicas of 1 million unique cDNA reads for two donors, one aged 18 to 29 and the other aged 80 or older.

The paper as a whole reports these results and caveats: Total diversity estimates from one million sequenced T cells were considered lower bounds and underestimates. The long-lived group showed more naive CD4+ T cells, fewer expanded clones and increased TCR diversity than the aged group, suggesting age selection. Observed TCR beta diversity correlated strongly with the percentage of naive T cells measured by flow cytometry. Because donor CMV infection status was unknown, age-related changes in expanded clonotypes were potentially confounded. Because profiling used bulk unsorted PBMCs, naive and antigen-experienced compartments could not be compared conclusively. Observed TCR beta diversity per million T cells fell roughly linearly with age, and a significant reduction was already apparent by age around 39.

The CDR3, from cysteine to phenylalanine, totals 16 residues. Only the CDR3 part of the read is kept: 48 bases, read in frame from the first base. Based on the germline V gene, the CDR1 and CDR2 sequences are KGHDR and SFDVKD. For this chain, trimming is 9 bases at the V end and 2 bases at the J end, and the number of junction bases without a gene match is 12. Donors were roughly 40 systemically healthy Caucasian individuals from Russia aged 6 to 90 years. Each donor gave roughly 9.5 milliliters of peripheral blood, collected into EDTA-treated Vacutainer tubes. Ficoll-Paque density-gradient centrifugation was used to isolate PBMCs, with at least 7 million per sample. Trizol reagent was used to extract total RNA from the PBMCs, yielding at least 5.5 micrograms per sample. Naive CD45RAhigh/CD27high T cell percentages were measured by flow cytometry on a PBMC aliquot from every donor. A note on this clonotype: The antigen it binds to is not known. Base qualities are not at hand, and no much larger clone is one base apart.

The library was made by 5' RACE. Instrument on record: Illumina HiSeq 2500. A second PCR of roughly 7 to 12 cycles was performed with a sample-barcoded 5' primer and a J-beta primer mix. Each TCR beta cDNA molecule received a unique molecular identifier from a template-switch 5' adaptor carrying 12 random nucleotides. Each sample yielded at least 3 million CDR3-containing paired-end reads. First-strand cDNA was synthesized from all RNA with the Mint cDNA synthesis kit, primed by a TRBC-specific oligonucleotide. After uracil-DNA glycosylase treatment, a first 18-cycle PCR used universal primers M1SS and BC2_uni_R on all cDNA. In the original analysis: For normalization, 1 million high-quality reads, each with a distinct molecular identifier, were randomly selected from each sample. Instead of being binned into consensus sequences, reads with shared molecular identifiers were discarded. CDR3 identification, clonotype clustering and error correction used MiTCR with a Q25 quality threshold and the strictest error-elimination algorithm. Lower-bound total TCR beta diversity was estimated with a nonparametric unseen species model using Euler transformation. TCRdb handled the public reads itself, with Q25 trimming in fastp and clone calling in MiXCR, and kept productive beta chains. Entries are consolidated by CDR3 protein sequence, retaining the most common genes and DNA. These V and J calls rely on TCRdb rather than the paper's analysis. For this sample there are about 1.8 million distinct CDR3 sequences; around half appear just once. The ten biggest clones cover about 2.1% of the sample.

Here the chain combines TRBV24-1 and TRBJ2-1, with 7 junctional bases fitting TRBD1. The sequencing sample was made of blood. This TCR was sampled from a woman in her forties in good health. The CDR3 reads CATSDQGEKPYNEQFF. The sequence in DNA is TGTGCCACCTCCGATCAGGGGGAGAAACCCTACAATGAGCAGTTCTTC.